The 17 T cell receptor beta chains reported below all come from one sample, sequenced in a study of a mutant IDH1 vaccine in newly diagnosed glioma (dated by TCRdb to the early 2020s). These receptors have no known antigen. The library was generated by the immunoSEQ multiplex PCR assay. Drawn from immuneACCESS, this table holds only the in-frame rearrangements with V and J called that TCRdb kept. Clones are partly lost; checked studies trace under half to an unresolved V gene and leave the rest unexplained. Here the sample has roughly 54,000 clones; about 81% occur a single time. The ten largest clones take up approximately 3.1% of the sample. The sample's time point label, in plain terms: week 5, during vaccination. Each vaccine dose, consisting of 300 ug of a 20-mer mutant IDH1 peptide in Montanide, was administered subcutaneously with topical imiquimod. This specimen consisted of PBMCs, obtained from a glioma patient whose treatment included an IDH1 peptide vaccine. The receptors stem from a man aged 25-40 years with glioma.

The CDR3 sequence is CASLQSGSDTQYF. In DNA form, the CDR3 reads TGTGCCTCACTTCAGTCGGGTTCGGATACGCAGTATTTT. This chain links TRBV11-2 with TRBJ2-3, with unresolved D. There are 13 residues in the CDR3. V shed 11 bases and J shed 6 bases, with 18 bases lying between them. Germline loops: CDR1 SGHAT, CDR2 FQNNGV.

This chain links TRBV7-6 with TRBJ1-1; perhaps TRBD1 as D (5 bases). The V and J ends lost 2 bases and 4 bases respectively, with 17 bases between them. CDR3 length equals 16 residues. Germline CDR1 and CDR2: SGHVS and FNYEAQ. The CDR3 protein is CASSLTPSRRGTEAFF. DNA of the CDR3: TGTGCCAGCAGCTTAACCCCATCTCGGAGGGGCACTGAAGCTTTCTTT.

This chain uses TRBV5-6 with TRBJ2-3; 8 nucleotides align to TRBD2. The V gene's germline CDR1 is SGHDT and CDR2 YYEEEE. This CDR3 spans 14 amino acids. The trim removed 4 bases at V and 5 bases at J, leaving 6 bases unmatched. The CDR3 DNA reads as TGTGCCAGCAGCACCGGGGGGGCCGGAGATACGCAGTATTTT. Its translation is CASSTGGAGDTQYF.

The chain links TRBV25-1 to TRBJ1-2, with D possibly TRBD1 on 5 matching bases. The germline V and J ends were trimmed by 6 bases and 4 bases, with 15 bases remaining between them. There are 14 residues in the CDR3. Germline CDR1 and CDR2: MGHDK and SYGVNS. CDR3 coding DNA: TGTGCCAGCAGCTCGACAGACCATGTCTATGGCTACACCTTC. It codes for CASSSTDHVYGYTF.

The V call is TRBV30, the J call TRBJ1-6; 8 positions agree with TRBD1. Germline CDR1 and CDR2: GTSNPN and SVGIG (reference sequence). The CDR3 sequence is 17 residues long. V shed 3 bases and J 6 bases; nucleotides not matched to a gene: 13. This chain's CDR3 is CAWRVRTGMFTNSPLHF. DNA of the CDR3: TGTGCCTGGAGGGTTAGGACAGGGATGTTTACTAATTCACCCCTCCACTTT.

This clone came up once. The chain uses TRBV13 and TRBJ2-2; TRBD2 is a possible D gene (5 bases). The CDR3 length is 14 residues. The germline V gene encodes CDR1 PRHDT and CDR2 FYEKMQ (reference sequence). V lost 6 bases, J lost 4 bases, and 12 bases lay in between. DNA of the CDR3: TGTGCCAGCAGGCTACGGGGTCGCACCGGGGAGCTGTTTTTT. Its translation: CASRLRGRTGELFF. The full variable domain, completed using reference TRBV13 and TRBJ2-2, is AAGVIQSPRHLIKEKRETATLKCYPIPRHDTVYWYQQGPGQDPQFLISFYEKMQSDKGSIPDRFSAQQFSDYHSELNMSSLELGDSALYFCASRLRGRTGELFFGEGSRLTVL.

A few counts support this clone. The rearrangement joins TRBV7-9 to TRBJ2-1; TRBD2 matches 7 bases. With V trimmed by 4 bases and J by 3 bases, 9 bases remained unmatched. Germline V gene sequence: CDR1 SEHNR, CDR2 FQNEAQ (reference sequence). This CDR3 is built from 16 residues. CDR3 residues: CASSSSGRGLYNEQFF. The CDR3 nucleotides read TGTGCCAGCAGCTCTTCAGGGAGGGGACTCTACAATGAGCAGTTCTTC.

The chain combines TRBV11-2 with TRBJ2-7; TRBD2 matches at 15 bases. Germline V gene sequence: CDR1 SGHAT, CDR2 FQNNGV. CDR3 size: 19 residues. J lost 1 base, V lost 5 bases, and 12 bases had no gene match. The CDR3 coding sequence is TGTGCCAGCAGCCGACACTTAGGGACTAGCGGGGGGTCGTCCTACGAGCAGTACTTC. This codes for CASSRHLGTSGGSSYEQYF. The full variable domain, with the rest looked up from reference TRBV11-2 and TRBJ2-7, is EAGVAQSPRYKIIEKRQSVAFWCNPISGHATLYWYQQILGQGPKLLIQFQNNGVVDDSQLPKDRFSAERLKGVDSTLKIQPAKLEDSAVYLCASSRHLGTSGGSSYEQYFGPGTRLTVT.

The rearrangement links TRBV5-4 to TRBJ2-7; 10 bases are a match to TRBD2. This CDR3 is built from 16 residues. Per germline, CDR1 SGHNT and CDR2 YYREEE (reference sequence). V gave up 2 bases and J gave up 2 bases; unmatched junction bases: 7. The CDR3 is CASSFASLAGPYEQYF. DNA for the CDR3: TGTGCCAGCAGCTTTGCCTCACTAGCGGGGCCCTACGAGCAGTACTTC.

The chain uses TRBV7-9 and TRBJ2-3; the D is unclear. V lost 2 bases, J lost 2 bases, and 5 bases lay in between. The CDR3 runs to 13 residues. The V gene's germline CDR1 is SEHNR and CDR2 FQNEAQ (reference sequence). DNA of the CDR3: TGTGCCAGCAGCTTAAGACCCACAGATACGCAGTATTTT. Translation gives CASSLRPTDTQYF.

The V gene is TRBV6-5, the J gene TRBJ1-5; D unclear. Trimming pared 5 bases from V and 6 bases from J, leaving 14 bases between. This CDR3 region has 14 residues. The V gene's germline CDR1 is MNHEY and CDR2 SVGAGI. This chain's CDR3 is CASSEGLLVQPQHF. DNA of the CDR3: TGTGCCAGCAGTGAGGGCCTCTTGGTTCAGCCCCAGCATTTT.

This clone was detected only a few times. The chain carries TRBV9 and TRBJ1-1, with unresolved D. There are 15 residues in the CDR3. The germline CDR1 and CDR2 sequences are SGDLS and YYNGEE. The germline V and J ends were trimmed by 4 bases and 1 base, with 14 bases remaining between them. The CDR3 region is CASSLGHLQNTEAFF. CDR3 sequence (DNA): TGTGCCAGCAGCTTAGGCCACCTCCAGAACACTGAAGCTTTCTTT.

This chain links TRBV4-1 with TRBJ1-4; 12 bases align to TRBD1. Trimming removed 4 bases from V and 3 bases from J; junction bases left unmatched: 6. CDR3 size: 17 residues. CDR1 MGHRA and CDR2 YSYEKL come from the germline V gene. CDR3 bases: TGCGCCAGCAGCCCGGGACAGGGGGCGATGGCTAATGAAAAACTGTTTTTT. Translation: CASSPGQGAMANEKLFF.

This clone was detected only a few times. This chain uses TRBV9 with TRBJ1-4, with D possibly matching TRBD1 (5 bases). The CDR3 is 15 amino acids. Germline CDR1 reads SGDLS; CDR2 reads YYNGEE. V lost 4 bases, J lost 5 bases, and 15 bases lay in between. The CDR3 DNA reads as TGTGCCAGCAGCCAGGGCGCAACCACAAATGAAAAACTGTTTTTT. Encoded protein: CASSQGATTNEKLFF.

In its sample, this clone was seen a few times. The rearrangement uses TRBV7-9 and TRBJ1-1; D is uncertain. The CDR3 totals 16 residues. Deletions cut 1 base from V and 1 base from J, with 13 bases between. Germline V gene lookup returns CDR1 SEHNR and CDR2 FQNEAQ (reference sequence). CDR3: CASSLEVGGANTEAFF. CDR3 nucleotides: TGTGCCAGCAGCTTAGAGGTAGGAGGCGCGAACACTGAAGCTTTCTTT.

The rearrangement joins TRBV5-6 to TRBJ1-5; D is possibly TRBD1 (6 bases). The V end lost 3 bases, the J end lost 6 bases, and 19 bases lay between the germline ends. The germline V gene has CDR1 SGHDT and CDR2 YYEEEE. The CDR3 is 16 amino acids. This CDR3 reads CASSSLIGGGSQPQHF. The CDR3 nucleotides are TGTGCCAGCAGCTCCCTGATAGGGGGGGGGAGTCAGCCCCAGCATTTT.

V and J are TRBV27 and TRBJ2-5; no firm D call. The DNA end lines up better with TRBJ2-7; the J call may be wrong. This CDR3 comprises 15 residues. Germline values: CDR1 MNHEY, CDR2 SMNVEV (reference sequence). DNA for the CDR3: TGTGCCAGCAGCTACACCCCAGAGAAATTCTACGAGCAGTACTTC. It codes for CASSYTPEKFYEQYF.